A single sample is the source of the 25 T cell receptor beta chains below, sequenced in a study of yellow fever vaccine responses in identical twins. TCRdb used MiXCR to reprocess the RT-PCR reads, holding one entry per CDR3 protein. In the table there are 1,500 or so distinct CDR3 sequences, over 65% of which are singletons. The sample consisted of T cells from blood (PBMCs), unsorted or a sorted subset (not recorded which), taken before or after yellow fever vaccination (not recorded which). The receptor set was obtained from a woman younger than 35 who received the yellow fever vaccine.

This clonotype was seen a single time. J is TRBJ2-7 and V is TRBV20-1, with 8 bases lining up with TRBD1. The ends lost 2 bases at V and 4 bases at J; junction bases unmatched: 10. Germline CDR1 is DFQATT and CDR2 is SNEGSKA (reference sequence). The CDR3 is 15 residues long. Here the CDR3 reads CSARNSDREFYEQYF. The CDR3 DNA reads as TGCAGTGCTAGAAATTCGGACAGGGAGTTTTACGAGCAGTACTTC.

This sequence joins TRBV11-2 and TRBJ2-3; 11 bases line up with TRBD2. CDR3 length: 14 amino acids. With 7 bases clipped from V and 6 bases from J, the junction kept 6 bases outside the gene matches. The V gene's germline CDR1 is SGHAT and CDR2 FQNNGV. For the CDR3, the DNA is TGTGCCAGCAACCAGACTAGCGGGGCGGATACGCAGTATTTT. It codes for CASNQTSGADTQYF.

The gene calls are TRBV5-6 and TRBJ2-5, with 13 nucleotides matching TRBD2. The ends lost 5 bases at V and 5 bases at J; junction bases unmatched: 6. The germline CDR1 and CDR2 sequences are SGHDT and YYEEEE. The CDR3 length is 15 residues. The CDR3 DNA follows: TGTGCCAGCAGTCAAGGGACTAGCGGGACGGAGACCCAGTACTTC. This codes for CASSQGTSGTETQYF.

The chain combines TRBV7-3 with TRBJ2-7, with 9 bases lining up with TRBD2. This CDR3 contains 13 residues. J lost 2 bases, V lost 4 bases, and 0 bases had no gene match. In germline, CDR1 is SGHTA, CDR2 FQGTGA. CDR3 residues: CASSWTSAYEQYF. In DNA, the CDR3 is TGTGCCAGCAGCTGGACTAGCGCCTACGAGCAGTACTTC.

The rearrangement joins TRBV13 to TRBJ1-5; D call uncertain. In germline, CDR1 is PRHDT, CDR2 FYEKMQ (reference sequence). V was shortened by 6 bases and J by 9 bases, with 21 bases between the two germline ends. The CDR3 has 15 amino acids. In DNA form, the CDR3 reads TGTGCCAGCAGGACCGGCCCCGAATTAGGAGGGCCCCAGCATTTT. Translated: CASRTGPELGGPQHF.

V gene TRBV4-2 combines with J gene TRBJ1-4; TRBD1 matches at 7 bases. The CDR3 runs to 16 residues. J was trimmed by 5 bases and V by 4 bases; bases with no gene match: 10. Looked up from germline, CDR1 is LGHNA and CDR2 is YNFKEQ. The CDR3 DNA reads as TGTGCCAGCAGCCTCGTGCGGGACAGCGTCAATGAAAAACTGTTTTTT. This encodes CASSLVRDSVNEKLFF.

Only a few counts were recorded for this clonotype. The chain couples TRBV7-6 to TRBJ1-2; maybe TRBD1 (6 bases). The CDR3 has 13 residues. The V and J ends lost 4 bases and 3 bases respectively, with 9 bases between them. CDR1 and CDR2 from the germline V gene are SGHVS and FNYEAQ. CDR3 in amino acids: CASSYGQYYGYTF. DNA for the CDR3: TGTGCCAGCAGCTATGGACAGTACTATGGCTACACCTTC.

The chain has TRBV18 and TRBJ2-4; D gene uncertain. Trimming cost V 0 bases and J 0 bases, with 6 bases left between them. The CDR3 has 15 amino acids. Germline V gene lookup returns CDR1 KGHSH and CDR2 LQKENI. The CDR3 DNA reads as TGTGCCAGCTCACCACCTAATCTAGCCAAAAACATTCAGTACTTC. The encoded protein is CASSPPNLAKNIQYF.

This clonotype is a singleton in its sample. CDR3 bases: TGTGCCAGCAGACTAGATACAGGGTCGAATGAGCAGTTCTTC. It codes for CASRLDTGSNEQFF. The rearrangement uses TRBV11-1 and TRBJ2-1, with D perhaps TRBD1 (6 bases). The CDR3 sequence is 14 residues long. CDR1 and CDR2 from the germline V gene are SGHAT and FQDESV (reference sequence). The V end was cut by 6 bases, the J end by 7 bases, with 16 bases between.

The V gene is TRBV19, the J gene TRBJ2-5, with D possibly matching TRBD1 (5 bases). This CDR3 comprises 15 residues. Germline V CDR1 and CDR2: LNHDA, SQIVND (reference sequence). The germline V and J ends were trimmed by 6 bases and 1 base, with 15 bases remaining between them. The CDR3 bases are TGTGCCAGTAGGATCGGAAGGACATCCCAAGAGACCCAGTACTTC. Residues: CASRIGRTSQETQYF. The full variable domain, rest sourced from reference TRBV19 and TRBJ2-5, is DGGITQSPKYLFRKEGQNVTLSCEQNLNHDAMYWYRQDPGQGLRLIYYSQIVNDFQKGDIAEGYSVSREKKESFPLTVTSAQKNPTAFYLCASRIGRTSQETQYFGPGTRLLVL.

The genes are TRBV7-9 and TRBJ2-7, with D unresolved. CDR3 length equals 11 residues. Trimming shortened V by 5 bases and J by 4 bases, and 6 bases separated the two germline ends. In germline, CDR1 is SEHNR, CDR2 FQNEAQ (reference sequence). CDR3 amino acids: CASSLLYEQYF. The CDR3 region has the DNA TGTGCCAGCAGCCTCCTTTACGAGCAGTACTTC.

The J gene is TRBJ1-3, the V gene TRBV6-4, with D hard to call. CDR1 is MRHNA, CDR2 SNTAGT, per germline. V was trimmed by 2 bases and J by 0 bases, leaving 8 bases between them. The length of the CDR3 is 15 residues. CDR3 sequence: CASSDRRVSGNTIYF. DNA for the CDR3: TGTGCCAGCAGTGACCGAAGGGTCTCTGGAAACACCATATATTTT.

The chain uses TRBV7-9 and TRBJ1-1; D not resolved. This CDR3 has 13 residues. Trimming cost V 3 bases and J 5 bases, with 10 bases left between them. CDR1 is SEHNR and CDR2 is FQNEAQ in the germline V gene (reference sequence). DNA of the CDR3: TGTGCCAGCAGCTTGCGTGAAGGGACTGAAGCTTTCTTT. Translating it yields CASSLREGTEAFF.

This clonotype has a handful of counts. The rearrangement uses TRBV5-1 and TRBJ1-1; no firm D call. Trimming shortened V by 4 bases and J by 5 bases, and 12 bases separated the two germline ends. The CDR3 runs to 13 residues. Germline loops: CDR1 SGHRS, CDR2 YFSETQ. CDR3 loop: CASSVRVGTEAFF. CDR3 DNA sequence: TGCGCCAGCAGCGTCCGGGTCGGAACTGAAGCTTTCTTT.

The CDR3 is CASSPVKNTEAFF. In DNA form, the CDR3 reads TGTGCCAGCTCACCTGTGAAGAACACTGAAGCTTTCTTT. The chain combines TRBV18 with TRBJ1-1; D remains unclear. Between the trimmed V and J ends, which lost 3 bases and 1 base, there was a span of 6 bases. This CDR3 spans 13 amino acids. Germline-derived CDR1 and CDR2 are KGHSH and LQKENI.

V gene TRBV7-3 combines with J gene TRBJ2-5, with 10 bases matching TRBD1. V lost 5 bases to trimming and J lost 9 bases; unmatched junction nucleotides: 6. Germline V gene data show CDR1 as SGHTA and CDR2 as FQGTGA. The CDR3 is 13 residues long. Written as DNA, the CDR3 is TGTGCCAGCAGCCCACGACAGGGGGCTTCCCAGTACTTC. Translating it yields CASSPRQGASQYF. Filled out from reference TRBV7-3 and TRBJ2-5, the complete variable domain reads GAGVSQTPSNKVTEKGKYVELRCDPISGHTALYWYRQSLGQGPEFLIYFQGTGAADDSGLPNDRFFAVRPEGSVSTLKIQRTERGDSAVYLCASSPRQGASQYFGPGTRLLVL.

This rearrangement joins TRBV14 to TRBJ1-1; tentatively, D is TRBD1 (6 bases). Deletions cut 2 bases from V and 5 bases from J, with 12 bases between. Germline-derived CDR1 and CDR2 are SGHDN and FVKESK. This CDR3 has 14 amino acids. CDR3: CASSQYRVGTEAFF. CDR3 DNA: TGTGCCAGCAGCCAATACAGGGTAGGGACTGAAGCTTTCTTT.

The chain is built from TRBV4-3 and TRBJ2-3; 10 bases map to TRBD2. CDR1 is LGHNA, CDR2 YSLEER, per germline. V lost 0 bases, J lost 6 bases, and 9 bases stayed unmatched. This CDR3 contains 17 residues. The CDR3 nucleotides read TGCGCCAGCAGCCAAGATTTTACTAGCGGGATAGGCGATACGCAGTATTTT. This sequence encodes CASSQDFTSGIGDTQYF.

CDR3 nucleotides: TGTGCCAGCAGCTCGGGACTACTTTACAATGAGCAGTTCTTC. Its protein is CASSSGLLYNEQFF. The J gene is TRBJ2-1, the V gene TRBV5-4; TRBD2 agrees at 7 bases. The CDR3 is 14 amino acids. The V gene end was trimmed by 3 bases and the J gene end by 4 bases; junction bases not matched to a gene: 4. Germline assignment: CDR1 SGHNT and CDR2 YYREEE (reference sequence).

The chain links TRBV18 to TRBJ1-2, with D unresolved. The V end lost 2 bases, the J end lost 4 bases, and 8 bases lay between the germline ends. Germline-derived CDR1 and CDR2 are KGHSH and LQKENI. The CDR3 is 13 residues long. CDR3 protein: CASSPTPVYGYTF. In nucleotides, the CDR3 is TGTGCCAGCTCACCAACCCCAGTCTATGGCTACACCTTC. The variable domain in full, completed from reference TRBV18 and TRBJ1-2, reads NAGVMQNPRHLVRRRGQEARLRCSPMKGHSHVYWYRQLPEEGLKFMVYLQKENIIDESGMPKERFSAEFPKEGPSILRIQQVVRGDSAAYFCASSPTPVYGYTFGSGTRLTVV.

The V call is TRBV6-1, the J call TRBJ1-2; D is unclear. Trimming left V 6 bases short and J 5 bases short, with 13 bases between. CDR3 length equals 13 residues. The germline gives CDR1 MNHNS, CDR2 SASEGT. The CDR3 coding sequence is TGTGCCAGCAGCCAGCCTAGAGGGTATGGCTACACCTTC. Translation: CASSQPRGYGYTF.

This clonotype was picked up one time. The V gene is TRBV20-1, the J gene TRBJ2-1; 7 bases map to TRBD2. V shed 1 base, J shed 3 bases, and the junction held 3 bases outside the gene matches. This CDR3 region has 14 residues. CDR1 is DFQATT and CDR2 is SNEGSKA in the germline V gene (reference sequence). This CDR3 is CSARGLAVYNEQFF. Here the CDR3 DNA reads TGCAGTGCTAGAGGGCTAGCGGTCTACAATGAGCAGTTCTTC.

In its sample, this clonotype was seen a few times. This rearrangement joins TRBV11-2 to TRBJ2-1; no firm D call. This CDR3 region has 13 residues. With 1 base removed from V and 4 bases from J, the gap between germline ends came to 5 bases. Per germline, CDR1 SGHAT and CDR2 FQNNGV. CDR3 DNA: TGTGCCAGCAGCTTAGTTGAATACAATGAGCAGTTCTTC. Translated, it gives CASSLVEYNEQFF. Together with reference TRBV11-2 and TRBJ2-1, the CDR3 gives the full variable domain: EAGVAQSPRYKIIEKRQSVAFWCNPISGHATLYWYQQILGQGPKLLIQFQNNGVVDDSQLPKDRFSAERLKGVDSTLKIQPAKLEDSAVYLCASSLVEYNEQFFGPGTRLTVL.

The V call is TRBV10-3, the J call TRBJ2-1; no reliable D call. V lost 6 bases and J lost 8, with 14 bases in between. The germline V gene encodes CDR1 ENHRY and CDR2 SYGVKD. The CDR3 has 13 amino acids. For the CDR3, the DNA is TGTGCCATCAGAGATTCGGTTGTCGATGAGCAGTTCTTC. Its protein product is CAIRDSVVDEQFF.

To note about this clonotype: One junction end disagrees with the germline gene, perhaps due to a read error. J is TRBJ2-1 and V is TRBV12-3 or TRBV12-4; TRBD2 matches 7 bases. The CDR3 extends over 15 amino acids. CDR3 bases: TGTGCCAGCAGTCTAGCGGTCATGATCTACAATGAGCAGTTCTTC. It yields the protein CASSLAVMIYNEQFF.